This T cell receptor beta chain was captured in a study of T cells in Graves' hyperthyroidism and ophthalmopathy. Study overall: Peripheral blood was acquired at first diagnosis, ahead of any therapy whatsoever. Whole-study findings and limits: With a median lead of 6.5 months before onset, the model predicted ophthalmopathy. Most thyroid clonotypes with frequency above 0.001 were detected in blood.

Amplification of TCR beta CDR3 regions was performed using RNA transcripts as template. HTBI primers were employed in a first-round RT-PCR of the TCR CDR3. TCRdb analysed the multiplex PCR reads with MiXCR anew, one entry per CDR3 protein. The repertoire holds around 440,000 distinct CDR3 sequences, with less than 20% as singletons. It was considered stable Graves' hyperthyroidism when ophthalmopathy did not progress within 18 months. The germline CDR1 and CDR2 sequences are SGHTS and YDEGEE. Germline trimming cut 2 bases from V and 6 bases from J; bases unmatched to any gene: 8. This CDR3 is 15 amino acids long. This clonotype has a count of ten or more. Its antigen is unknown.

The chain carries TRBV5-8 and TRBJ1-2, with TRBD1 identical over 9 bases. The sequence came from a woman in her late teens or twenties with Graves' hyperthyroidism. Sequencing was carried out using blood. In nucleotides, the CDR3 is TGTGCCAGCAGCTTTGCGGGACAGGGTATCAATGGCTACACCTTC. It specifies CASSFAGQGINGYTF.